The entry below gives a single T cell receptor (beta chain) sequence along with its context. This clonotype has at least ten counts. Its binding antigen is unknown. No quality values exist for individual bases; no much larger clone is one base distant. A case-control design nested within a healthcare worker cohort in London, UK, was used, with weekly nasopharyngeal swab PCR tests and blood sampling performed. Healthcare workers were recruited between 23 and 31 March 2020, during the week of the UK lockdown, and were followed weekly for up to roughly 16 weeks. This record comes from a study of early T cells in non-severe SARS-CoV-2 infection (dated by TCRdb to the early 2020s). Background for the entire study: TCR sequencing used bulk RNA from unsorted whole blood, so alpha and beta chains could not be paired.

Receptors were amplified or captured by 5' RACE. This sample was sequenced with a NextSeq 500. To correct for sequencing error and PCR bias, the TCR library protocol tagged individual cDNA molecules with unique molecular identifiers. Both TCR alpha and beta chains were sequenced, and tight co-correlation was observed between alpha and beta sequence abundances in each sample. Processing in the source paper ran as follows. Decombinator V4 was used to perform V gene, J gene and CDR3 annotation of TCR sequences. Expanded TCRs were defined as changing significantly between any two time points under a Poisson model with p below 0.0001. TCR abundances were normalised to the total number of TCRs sequenced per sample and were expressed as counts per million. VDJdb, accessed 1 November 2021, was searched for CMV, EBV and SARS-CoV-2 annotated TCRs, excluding TCRs annotated for multiple antigens. TCRdb trimmed public reads at Q25 via fastp, called clones via MiXCR and kept in-frame beta chains. When rows share a CDR3 protein, they turn into one entry using the most common DNA and genes. None of the V and J calls come from the authors' own analysis; TCRdb made them. Within this sample are more than 55,000 distinct CDR3 sequences, with 10% to 15% of them counted one time only. Jointly, the top ten make up approximately 4.6% of the sample.

Broader findings and caveats from the paper: VDJdb matching was skewed toward anti-spike CD8 responses and likely underestimated virus-specific expansions by missing private and CD4 specificities.

The receptor was isolated from an adult who was a healthcare worker with PCR-confirmed SARS-CoV-2 infection or an uninfected control (not recorded which). The specimen sequenced was whole blood.

CDR3 loop: CASSRLGTNSYNEQFF. The DNA sequence follows: TGTGCCAGCAGCCGATTAGGGACCAACTCCTACAATGAGCAGTTCTTC. The sequence is built from TRBV11-2 and TRBJ2-1; the D segment might be TRBD1 or TRBD2, since each matches 5 bases. The CDR3 measures 16 amino acids from cysteine to phenylalanine. The read is trimmed to its CDR3 DNA, 48 bases read in frame from base 1. The junction shows trimming of 5 bases on V and 0 bases on J, plus 14 bases between the germline ends. The germline V gene supplies CDR1 SGHAT and CDR2 FQNNGV.